The T cell receptor (beta chain) described here comes from a study of technical replicates of blood from a handful of donors. Profiled with immunoSEQ multiplex PCR; TCRdb holds only in-frame clones, not every one. The top ten clones hold around 0.22% of a sample with 65,000 to 90,000 clones, 95% to 98% of them seen once. CDR1 is MGHDK and CDR2 is SYGVNS in the germline V gene. The length of the CDR3 is 15 residues. With 0 bases clipped from V and 5 bases from J, the junction kept 5 bases outside the gene matches. The gene calls are TRBV25-1 and TRBJ2-7; 9 bases map to TRBD2. The source of this sequence is a human donor in good health. Sequencing input: T cells isolated from PBMCs. CDR3 sequence (DNA): TGTGCCAGCAGTGAATATATTAGCGGGAGACACGAGCAGTACTTC. It codes for CASSEYISGRHEQYF.